Included here is one TCR beta chain sequence, with context. TCRdb analysed the 5' RACE reads with MiXCR anew, one entry per CDR3 protein. The repertoire consists of hundreds of thousands of distinct CDR3 sequences, with around 20% occurring once and the leading ten covering roughly 4.3%. The data derive from a study of identical twins. The CDR3 covers 20 residues. The J segment lost 4 bases and the V segment lost 5 bases, leaving 18 bases of the junction unmatched. The germline CDR1 and CDR2 sequences are SGHVS and FQNEAQ. The same data also went into a second study, on T cells expressing NK-cell markers.

The specimen sequenced was PBMCs. This TCR came from a woman aged 18-29 years in good health. The gene calls are TRBV7-8 and TRBJ2-5; 14 positions match TRBD2. The CDR3 spells CASSRLRTSGGTSVRETQYF. CDR3 coding DNA: TGTGCCAGCAGCCGCCTTAGGACTAGCGGGGGGACGTCGGTTCGAGAGACCCAGTACTTC.